Below, 17 T cell receptor beta chains from the same sample are listed, as sequenced in a study of blood T cell repertoires in COVID-19. Measured with immunoSEQ multiplex PCR; TCRdb has only the in-frame clones, and not every one. The table records 150,000 or so clones, about four fifths of them present only once. Specimen: peripheral blood. Receptor source: a man aged 60 to 69 with acute or convalescent COVID-19.

The V and J genes are TRBV27 and TRBJ2-2; D is possibly TRBD1 (5 bases). Per germline, CDR1 MNHEY and CDR2 SMNVEV (reference sequence). The CDR3 contains 15 residues. Trimming left V 6 bases short and J 3 bases short, with 14 bases between. As DNA, the CDR3 is TGTGCCAGCAGGGGGTGGGCACAGGACACCGGGGAGCTGTTTTTT. Encoded protein: CASRGWAQDTGELFF.

This clone has just a few counts. This chain links TRBV29-1 with TRBJ1-2; tentative D call: TRBD1 (5 bases). This CDR3 is built from 14 residues. Germline-derived CDR1 and CDR2 are SQVTM and ANQGSEA. The V and J ends lost 0 bases and 4 bases respectively, with 12 bases between them. CDR3 DNA sequence: TGCAGCGTTGAAGAGGCAGGGTCGAGCTATGGCTACACCTTC. This translates into CSVEEAGSSYGYTF.

The gene calls are TRBV11-2 and TRBJ2-1; 11 positions agree with TRBD2. Trimming took 6 bases from V and 6 from J; bases not matched to a gene: 10. The germline V gene has CDR1 SGHAT and CDR2 FQNNGV. The CDR3 has 16 amino acids. In DNA, the CDR3 is TGTGCCAGCAGGGATAGCGGGAGGGCCGGAGGCAATGAGCAGTTCTTC. As protein: CASRDSGRAGGNEQFF.

The CDR3 sequence: CNHQGKDRDSCYEQYF. Here the CDR3 DNA reads TGCAATCACCAAGGAAAGGACAGGGATTCCTGCTACGAGCAGTACTTC. V is TRBV29-1 and J is TRBJ2-7; 8 bases line up with TRBD1. This CDR3 region has 16 residues. CDR1 SQVTM and CDR2 ANQGSEA come from the germline V gene.

This clone was seen a few times. V usage is TRBV20-1 and J usage is TRBJ1-2; no reliable D call. CDR1 and CDR2 (germline): DFQATT, SNEGSKA (reference sequence). The length of the CDR3 is 14 residues. Trimming stripped 3 bases from V and 1 base from J, with 12 bases between. The CDR3 sequence: CSASSGFLNYGYTF. The CDR3 DNA reads as TGCAGTGCTAGTTCAGGTTTCCTTAACTATGGCTACACCTTC.

This clone turned up a few times. The CDR3 here is CASSRTSGEQYF. DNA of the CDR3: TGTGCCAGCAGCCGGACTAGCGGCGAGCAGTACTTC. The chain combines TRBV7-9 with TRBJ2-7, with 10 bases matching TRBD2. The CDR3 is made up of 12 amino acids. V lost 5 bases to trimming and J lost 6 bases; unmatched junction nucleotides: 1. Germline assignment: CDR1 SEHNR and CDR2 FQNEAQ (reference sequence).

This clone was seen only once. The CDR3 region has the DNA TGCGCCAGCAGCCAAGGGGGCCTAGCGGGACCCTACGAGCAGTACTTC. Its protein is CASSQGGLAGPYEQYF. The chain has TRBV4-3 and TRBJ2-7; 9 bases line up with TRBD2. After removal of 1 base from V and 2 bases from J, the junction contained 6 bases not matched to a gene. This CDR3 has 16 amino acids. The germline gives CDR1 LGHNA, CDR2 YSLEER.

The genes are TRBV6-5 and TRBJ2-6; 7 bases are shared with TRBD1. Germline V gene lookup returns CDR1 MNHEY and CDR2 SVGAGI. This CDR3 region has 15 residues. With 6 bases clipped from V and 1 base from J, the junction kept 3 bases outside the gene matches. CDR3 in amino acids: CASRVQGSGANVLTF. The CDR3 DNA reads TGTGCCAGCAGGGTACAGGGGTCTGGGGCCAACGTCCTGACTTTC.

There are a few counts of this clone. The chain has TRBV7-2 and TRBJ1-1; a weak D match, TRBD1 (5 bases). Trimming removed 1 base from V and 4 bases from J, with 13 bases in between. CDR3 length: 15 residues. Germline V CDR1 and CDR2: SGHTA, FQGNSA. The DNA for the CDR3 is TGTGCCAGCAGCTTAGGTGGCCCCGGGGGCACTGAAGCTTTCTTT. Its translation is CASSLGGPGGTEAFF.

The chain links TRBV7-3 to TRBJ1-1; a weak D match, TRBD1 (5 bases). This CDR3 has 18 amino acids. Germline V gene lookup returns CDR1 SGHTA and CDR2 FQGTGA. V was clipped by 1 base and J by 4 bases, with 22 bases between them. The CDR3 here is CASSLSPGLQGLGTEAFF. The CDR3 nucleotides read TGTGCCAGCAGCTTAAGTCCAGGGCTGCAAGGATTGGGCACTGAAGCTTTCTTT.

This sequence joins TRBV7-2 and TRBJ1-6; TRBD1 might be the D (5 bases). There are 15 residues in the CDR3. Germline V CDR1 and CDR2: SGHTA, FQGNSA. V dropped 0 bases and J dropped 10 bases, with 13 bases sitting between them. This CDR3 is CASSLAWGEASPLHF. CDR3 nucleotide sequence: TGTGCCAGCAGCTTAGCATGGGGGGAGGCATCACCCCTCCACTTT.

The chain combines TRBV13 with TRBJ1-2; 8 bases are shared with TRBD1. CDR1 is PRHDT and CDR2 is FYEKMQ in the germline V gene (reference sequence). Germline trimming cut 5 bases from V and 6 bases from J; bases unmatched to any gene: 5. The CDR3 runs 13 residues. The CDR3 loop is CASSIRTGHGYTF. CDR3 nucleotides: TGTGCCAGCAGCATAAGGACAGGGCATGGCTACACCTTC.

The V call is TRBV7-3, the J call TRBJ2-2, with 9 bases aligning to TRBD1. Germline CDR1 SGHTA, CDR2 FQGTGA. With 3 bases clipped from V and 5 bases from J, the junction kept 7 bases outside the gene matches. CDR3 length: 16 amino acids. The CDR3: CASSLRGTGQTGELFF. CDR3 DNA: TGTGCCAGCAGCTTGCGGGGGACAGGGCAAACCGGGGAGCTGTTTTTT.

This sequence joins TRBV5-6 and TRBJ2-7; 14 nucleotides line up with TRBD2. Germline V lookup: CDR1 SGHDT, CDR2 YYEEEE. The CDR3 extends over 15 amino acids. Losses at the gene ends were 4 bases for V and 7 bases for J; bases not matched to a gene: 7. The chain's CDR3 is CASSGRLAGGREQYF. The CDR3 DNA follows: TGTGCCAGCAGCGGCCGACTAGCGGGGGGGCGAGAGCAGTACTTC.

This chain connects TRBV9 to TRBJ2-5, with a possible D match to TRBD1 (6 bases). Germline V gives CDR1 SGDLS, CDR2 YYNGEE. This CDR3 contains 13 residues. Deletions cut 3 bases from V and 5 bases from J, with 11 bases between. The chain's CDR3 is CASSEQGLETQYF. The CDR3 coding sequence is TGTGCCAGCAGCGAACAGGGTTTGGAGACCCAGTACTTC.

V is TRBV29-1 and J is TRBJ2-7, with no clear D. The CDR3 consists of 13 residues. Germline lookup yields CDR1 SQVTM and CDR2 ANQGSEA. The V gene lost 4 bases and the J gene lost 0 bases, with 10 bases spanning the gap. CDR3 sequence: CSVGAWNSYEQYF. CDR3 DNA sequence: TGCAGCGTTGGGGCGTGGAACTCCTACGAGCAGTACTTC.

The chain carries TRBV5-4 and TRBJ1-5; TRBD1 aligns across 7 bases. The CDR3 length is 12 residues. CDR1 SGHNT and CDR2 YYREEE come from the germline V gene (reference sequence). V was clipped by 4 bases and J by 7 bases; unmatched bases: 2. CDR3 sequence: CASSRQGQPQHF. The CDR3 region has the DNA TGTGCCAGCAGCCGACAGGGACAGCCCCAGCATTTT.